The 9 T cell receptor beta chains below all came from one sample that was sequenced in a study of sequential checkpoint blockade in melanoma (dated 2019 in TCRdb). The sample's treatment or condition label, decoded: randomized to nivolumab then ipilimumab (arm A) or the reverse (arm B). The method behind the library was the immunoSEQ multiplex PCR assay. In TCRdb, the immuneACCESS table is reduced to in-frame sequences with V and J assigned. These tables do not hold every clone; where another copy was compared, an unresolved V gene accounts for under half, and the others remain unexplained. This sample gives fewer than 30,000 clones in total; roughly 80% of them show up just once. 13% of the sample is held by the ten biggest clonotypes. Source: CD8+ T cells sorted from blood (inferred from file names), taken from a patient given nivolumab and ipilimumab in sequence. All receptors come from a human donor with melanoma.

The gene calls are TRBV9 and TRBJ2-1; 12 bases fit TRBD2. After removal of 4 bases from V and 4 bases from J, the junction contained 6 bases not matched to a gene. Germline V gene sequence: CDR1 SGDLS, CDR2 YYNGEE. The CDR3 has 16 amino acids. CDR3 residues: CASSPYGLAGYNEQFF. DNA for the CDR3: TGTGCCAGCAGCCCTTACGGACTAGCGGGGTACAATGAGCAGTTCTTC.

This clone was observed a few times. The V gene is TRBV10-3, the J gene TRBJ2-1; 9 bases are shared with TRBD2. Trimming took 3 bases from V and 4 from J; bases not matched to a gene: 7. The CDR3 is 16 residues long. CDR1 and CDR2 (germline): ENHRY, SYGVKD. The CDR3 is CAISDSMAGGYNEQFF. The CDR3 bases are TGTGCCATCAGTGACAGTATGGCGGGGGGGTACAATGAGCAGTTCTTC.

V is TRBV5-1 and J is TRBJ2-1; 9 nucleotides align to TRBD2. J was trimmed by 2 bases and V by 1 base; bases with no gene match: 4. The CDR3 contains 16 residues. Germline values: CDR1 SGHRS, CDR2 YFSETQ. CDR3 sequence reads: CASSLRAGGPYNEQFF. The DNA for the CDR3 is TGCGCCAGCAGCTTGAGGGCGGGGGGGCCCTACAATGAGCAGTTCTTC.

In this sample, this clone is medium-sized. This CDR3 reads CASSSLSGGSLEQYF. The CDR3 coding sequence is TGTGCCAGCAGTTCCCTATCCGGGGGAAGTTTAGAGCAGTACTTC. The rearrangement links TRBV27 to TRBJ2-7; possible D gene TRBD2, 6 bases. From germline, CDR1 is MNHEY and CDR2 SMNVEV (reference sequence). There are 15 residues in the CDR3. Trimming pared 4 bases from V and 7 bases from J, leaving 20 bases between.

V is TRBV6-5 and J is TRBJ2-6; TRBD2 might be the D (5 bases). CDR1 and CDR2 from the germline V gene are MNHEY and SVGAGI. Trimming left V 0 bases short and J 12 bases short, with 12 bases between. The CDR3 runs 14 residues. CDR3 bases: TGTGCCAGCAGTTACTCGGTGGGAGAGAGCGTCCTGACTTTC. Its translation is CASSYSVGESVLTF.

The CDR3 coding sequence is TGTGCCAGCAGCCAATCGTCTAGCGGGATGTACAATGAGCAGTTCTTC. Encoded protein: CASSQSSSGMYNEQFF. The chain has TRBV16 and TRBJ2-1, with 9 bases lining up with TRBD2. Germline V gene data show CDR1 as KGHSY and CDR2 as FQNENV. CDR3 length equals 16 residues. J gave up 4 bases and V 0 bases, and 4 bases lay outside the gene matches.

The chain has TRBV27 and TRBJ2-5, with TRBD2 as a possible D gene (7 bases). The end of the DNA fits TRBJ2-7 better, so the J call may be wrong. This CDR3 has 15 amino acids. Germline CDR1 is MNHEY and CDR2 is SMNVEV (reference sequence). CDR3 coding DNA: TGTGCCAGCAGCCCAGTGGGGGGGGGCCTCAACGAGCAGTACTTC. This sequence encodes CASSPVGGGLNEQYF.

This chain joins TRBV5-6 and TRBJ1-1; D not resolved. This CDR3 has 12 amino acids. The germline gives CDR1 SGHDT, CDR2 YYEEEE. V lost 0 bases to trimming and J lost 7 bases, with 7 bases between them. The CDR3 coding sequence is TGTGCCAGCAGCTTGGGTACAGTTGAAGCTTTCTTT. This codes for CASSLGTVEAFF.

The chain carries TRBV7-8 and TRBJ2-1; 11 positions match TRBD1. In germline, CDR1 is SGHVS, CDR2 FQNEAQ. This CDR3 region has 15 residues. Trimming took 3 bases from V and 4 from J; bases not matched to a gene: 2. The CDR3 DNA reads as TGTGCCAGCAGCTTTGGGACAGGGGGGTACAATGAGCAGTTCTTC. Amino acids: CASSFGTGGYNEQFF.